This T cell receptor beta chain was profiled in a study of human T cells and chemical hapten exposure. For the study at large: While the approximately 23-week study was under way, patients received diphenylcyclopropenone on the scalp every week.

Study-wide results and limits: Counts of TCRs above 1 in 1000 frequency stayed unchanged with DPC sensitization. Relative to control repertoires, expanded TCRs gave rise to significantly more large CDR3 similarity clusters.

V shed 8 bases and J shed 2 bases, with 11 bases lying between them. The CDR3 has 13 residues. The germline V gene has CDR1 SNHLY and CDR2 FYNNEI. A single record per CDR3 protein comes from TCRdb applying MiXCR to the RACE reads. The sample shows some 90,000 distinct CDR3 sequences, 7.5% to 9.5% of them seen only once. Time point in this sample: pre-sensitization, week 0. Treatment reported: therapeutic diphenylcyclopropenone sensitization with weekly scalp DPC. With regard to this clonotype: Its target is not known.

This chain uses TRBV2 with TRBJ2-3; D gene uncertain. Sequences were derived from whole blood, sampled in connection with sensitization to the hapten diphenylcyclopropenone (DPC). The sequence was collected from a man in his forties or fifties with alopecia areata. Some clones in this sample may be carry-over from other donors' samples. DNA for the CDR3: TGTGCCAGCCAGGTCGACACCACAGATACGCAGTATTTT. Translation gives CASQVDTTDTQYF.